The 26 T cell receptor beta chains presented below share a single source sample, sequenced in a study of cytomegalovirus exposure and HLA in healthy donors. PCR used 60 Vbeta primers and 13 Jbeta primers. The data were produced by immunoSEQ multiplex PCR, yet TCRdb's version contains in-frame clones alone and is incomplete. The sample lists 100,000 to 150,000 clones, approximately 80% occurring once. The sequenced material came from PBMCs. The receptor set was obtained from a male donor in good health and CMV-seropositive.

This CDR3 reads CASSDWGGSKNIQYF. The CDR3 DNA reads as TGTGCCAGCAGCGATTGGGGGGGATCCAAAAACATTCAGTACTTC. The chain has TRBV7-8 and TRBJ2-4; 7 bases are a match to TRBD2. Trimming at V came to 5 bases and at J to 2 bases, leaving 6 bases not matched to a gene. The CDR3 is 15 residues long. Germline V gene sequence: CDR1 SGHVS, CDR2 FQNEAQ.

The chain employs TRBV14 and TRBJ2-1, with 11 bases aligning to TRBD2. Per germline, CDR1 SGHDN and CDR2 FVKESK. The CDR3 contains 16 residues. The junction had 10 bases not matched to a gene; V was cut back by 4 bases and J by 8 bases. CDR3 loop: CASSPLGLAGGDEQFF. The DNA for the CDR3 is TGTGCCAGCAGCCCCCTGGGGCTAGCGGGGGGAGATGAGCAGTTCTTC.

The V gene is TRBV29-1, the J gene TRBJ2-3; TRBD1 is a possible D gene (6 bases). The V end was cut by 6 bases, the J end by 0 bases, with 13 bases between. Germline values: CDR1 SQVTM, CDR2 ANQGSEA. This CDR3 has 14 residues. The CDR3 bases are TGCAGCGTGACGGACAGCAGAAGCACAGATACGCAGTATTTT. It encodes CSVTDSRSTDTQYF.

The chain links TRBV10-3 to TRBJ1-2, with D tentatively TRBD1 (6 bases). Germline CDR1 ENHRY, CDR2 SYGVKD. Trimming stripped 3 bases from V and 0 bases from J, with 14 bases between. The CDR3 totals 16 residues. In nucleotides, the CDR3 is TGTGCCATCAGTGAAGGGGACAAATTTTCTAACTATGGCTACACCTTC. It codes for CAISEGDKFSNYGYTF.

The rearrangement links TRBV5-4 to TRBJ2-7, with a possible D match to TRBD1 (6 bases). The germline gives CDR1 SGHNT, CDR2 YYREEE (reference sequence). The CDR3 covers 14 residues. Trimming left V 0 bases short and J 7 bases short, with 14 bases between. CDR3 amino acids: CASSLDNRVGEQYF. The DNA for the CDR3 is TGTGCCAGCAGCTTGGATAACAGGGTAGGGGAGCAGTACTTC.

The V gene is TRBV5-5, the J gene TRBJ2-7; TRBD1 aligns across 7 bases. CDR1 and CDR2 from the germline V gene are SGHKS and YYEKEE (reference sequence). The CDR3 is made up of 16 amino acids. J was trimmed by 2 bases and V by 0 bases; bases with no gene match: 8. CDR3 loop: CASSLAIGGPTYEQYF. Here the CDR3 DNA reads TGTGCCAGCAGCTTGGCGATAGGGGGCCCGACCTACGAGCAGTACTTC.

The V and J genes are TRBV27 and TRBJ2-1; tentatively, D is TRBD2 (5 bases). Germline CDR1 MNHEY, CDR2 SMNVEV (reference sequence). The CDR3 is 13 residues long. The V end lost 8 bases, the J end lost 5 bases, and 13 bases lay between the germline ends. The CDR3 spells CASRLYGDNEQFF. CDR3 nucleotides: TGTGCCAGCCGACTATATGGGGACAATGAGCAGTTCTTC.

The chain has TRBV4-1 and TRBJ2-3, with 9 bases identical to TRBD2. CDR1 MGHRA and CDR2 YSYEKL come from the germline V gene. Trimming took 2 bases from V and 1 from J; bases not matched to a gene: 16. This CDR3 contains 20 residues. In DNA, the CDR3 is TGCGCCAGCAGCCAACCCGGGCTAGCGGGGCCCCGGGGGGGCACAGATACGCAGTATTTT. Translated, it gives CASSQPGLAGPRGGTDTQYF.

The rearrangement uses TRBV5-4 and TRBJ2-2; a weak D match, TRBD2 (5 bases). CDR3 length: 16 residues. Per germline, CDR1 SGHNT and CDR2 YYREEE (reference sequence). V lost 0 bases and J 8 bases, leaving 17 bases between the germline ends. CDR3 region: CASSLAAGTPMGELFF. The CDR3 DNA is TGTGCCAGCAGCTTGGCGGCGGGTACGCCAATGGGGGAGCTGTTTTTT. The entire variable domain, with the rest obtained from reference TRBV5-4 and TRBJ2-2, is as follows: ETGVTQSPTHLIKTRGQQVTLRCSSQSGHNTVSWYQQALGQGPQFIFQYYREEENGRGNFPPRFSGLQFPNYSSELNVNALELDDSALYLCASSLAAGTPMGELFFGEGSRLTVL.

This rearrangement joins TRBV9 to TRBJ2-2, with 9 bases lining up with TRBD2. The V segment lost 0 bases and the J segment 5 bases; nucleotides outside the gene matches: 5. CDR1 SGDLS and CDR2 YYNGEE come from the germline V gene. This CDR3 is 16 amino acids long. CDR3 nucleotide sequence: TGTGCCAGCAGCGTAGCGACTAGCGGTGGTACCGGGGAGCTGTTTTTT. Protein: CASSVATSGGTGELFF.

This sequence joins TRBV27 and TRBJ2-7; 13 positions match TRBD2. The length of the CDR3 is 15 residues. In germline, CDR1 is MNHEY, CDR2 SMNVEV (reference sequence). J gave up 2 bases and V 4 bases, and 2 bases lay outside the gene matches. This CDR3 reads CASSSLAGGPYEQYF. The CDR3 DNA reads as TGTGCCAGCAGTTCACTAGCGGGGGGGCCCTACGAGCAGTACTTC.

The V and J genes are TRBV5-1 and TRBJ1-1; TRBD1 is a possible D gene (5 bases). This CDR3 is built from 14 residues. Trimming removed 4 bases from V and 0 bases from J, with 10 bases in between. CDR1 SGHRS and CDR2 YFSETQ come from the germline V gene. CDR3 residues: CASSGLQVNTEAFF. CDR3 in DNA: TGCGCCAGCAGCGGACTACAGGTGAACACTGAAGCTTTCTTT.

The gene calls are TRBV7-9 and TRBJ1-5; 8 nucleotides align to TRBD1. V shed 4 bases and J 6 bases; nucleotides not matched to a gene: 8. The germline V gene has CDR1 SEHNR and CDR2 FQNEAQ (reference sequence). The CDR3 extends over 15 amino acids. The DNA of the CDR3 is TGTGCCAGCAGCTCCACAGGGGGTCTCTCTCAGCCCCAGCATTTT. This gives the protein CASSSTGGLSQPQHF.

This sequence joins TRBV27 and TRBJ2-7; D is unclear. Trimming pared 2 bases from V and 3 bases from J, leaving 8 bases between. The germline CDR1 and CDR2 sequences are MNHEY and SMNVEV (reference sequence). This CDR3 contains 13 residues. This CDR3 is CASSLKYGYEQYF. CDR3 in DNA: TGTGCCAGCAGTTTAAAGTACGGCTACGAGCAGTACTTC.

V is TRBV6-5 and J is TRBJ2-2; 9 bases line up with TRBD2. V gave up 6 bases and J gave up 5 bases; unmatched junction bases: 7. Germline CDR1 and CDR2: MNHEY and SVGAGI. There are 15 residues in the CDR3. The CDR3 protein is CASSVFSGRTGELFF. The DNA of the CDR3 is TGTGCCAGCAGCGTTTTTAGCGGGAGAACCGGGGAGCTGTTTTTT.

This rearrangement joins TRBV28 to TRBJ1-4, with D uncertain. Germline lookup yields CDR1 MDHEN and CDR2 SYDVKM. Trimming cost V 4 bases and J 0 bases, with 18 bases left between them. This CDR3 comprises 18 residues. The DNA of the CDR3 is TGTGCCAGCAGTTCCACGCCACCGGGAGTAGCAACTAATGAAAAACTGTTTTTT. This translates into CASSSTPPGVATNEKLFF. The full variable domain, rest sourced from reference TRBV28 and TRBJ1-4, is DVKVTQSSRYLVKRTGEKVFLECVQDMDHENMFWYRQDPGLGLRLIYFSYDVKMKEKGDIPEGYSVSREKKERFSLILESASTNQTSMYLCASSSTPPGVATNEKLFFGSGTQLSVL.

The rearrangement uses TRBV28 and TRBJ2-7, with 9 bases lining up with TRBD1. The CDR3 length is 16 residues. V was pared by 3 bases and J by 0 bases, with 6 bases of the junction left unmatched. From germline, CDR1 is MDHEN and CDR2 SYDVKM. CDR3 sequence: CASSFMGQGLSYEQYF. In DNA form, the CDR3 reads TGTGCCAGCAGTTTTATGGGACAGGGCCTCTCCTACGAGCAGTACTTC.

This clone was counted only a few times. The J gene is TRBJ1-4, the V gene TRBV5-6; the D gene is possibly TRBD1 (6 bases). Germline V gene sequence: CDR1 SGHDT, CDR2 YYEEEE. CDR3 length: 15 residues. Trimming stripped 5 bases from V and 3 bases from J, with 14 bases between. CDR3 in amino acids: CASRARGAANEKLFF. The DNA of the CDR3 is TGTGCCAGCAGAGCTCGGGGGGCGGCTAATGAAAAACTGTTTTTT.

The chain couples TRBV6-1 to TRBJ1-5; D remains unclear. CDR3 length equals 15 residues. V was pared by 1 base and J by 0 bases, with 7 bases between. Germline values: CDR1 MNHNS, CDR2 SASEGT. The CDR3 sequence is CASSEGGYSNQPQHF. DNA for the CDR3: TGTGCCAGCAGTGAAGGAGGGTATAGCAATCAGCCCCAGCATTTT.

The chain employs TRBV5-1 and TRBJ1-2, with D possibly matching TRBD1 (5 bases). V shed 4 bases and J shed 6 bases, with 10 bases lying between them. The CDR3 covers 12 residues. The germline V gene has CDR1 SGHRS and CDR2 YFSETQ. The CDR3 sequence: CASSRDSHGYTF. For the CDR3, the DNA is TGCGCCAGCAGCCGGGACTCACATGGCTACACCTTC.

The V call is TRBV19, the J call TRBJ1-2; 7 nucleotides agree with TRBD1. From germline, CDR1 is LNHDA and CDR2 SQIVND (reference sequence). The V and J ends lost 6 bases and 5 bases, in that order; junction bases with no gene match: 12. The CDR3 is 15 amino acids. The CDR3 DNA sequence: TGTGCCAGTAGCCCTAGGGGGGACAGCGGTTATGGCTACACCTTC. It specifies CASSPRGDSGYGYTF.

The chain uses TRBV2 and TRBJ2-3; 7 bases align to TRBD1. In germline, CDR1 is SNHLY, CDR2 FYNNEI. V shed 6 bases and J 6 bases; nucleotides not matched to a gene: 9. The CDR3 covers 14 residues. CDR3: CASSTVGTEDTQYF. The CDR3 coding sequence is TGTGCCAGCAGCACAGTTGGGACAGAGGATACGCAGTATTTT.

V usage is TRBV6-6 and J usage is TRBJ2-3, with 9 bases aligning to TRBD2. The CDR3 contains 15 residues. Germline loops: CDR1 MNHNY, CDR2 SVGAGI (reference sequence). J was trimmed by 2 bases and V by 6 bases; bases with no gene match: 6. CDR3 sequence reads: CASSRPSGDTDTQYF. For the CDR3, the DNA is TGTGCCAGCAGCCGGCCTAGCGGGGACACAGATACGCAGTATTTT.

In nucleotides, the CDR3 is TGTGCCAGTAGTATTTCGGACAGGCTACTACCCTACGAGCAGTACTTC. Translation gives CASSISDRLLPYEQYF. V gene TRBV19 combines with J gene TRBJ2-7; 7 positions match TRBD1. The CDR3 length is 16 residues. Trimming took 3 bases from V and 2 from J; bases not matched to a gene: 10. Germline CDR1 and CDR2: LNHDA and SQIVND (reference sequence). Full variable domain (outside the CDR3, taken from reference TRBV19 and TRBJ2-7): DGGITQSPKYLFRKEGQNVTLSCEQNLNHDAMYWYRQDPGQGLRLIYYSQIVNDFQKGDIAEGYSVSREKKESFPLTVTSAQKNPTAFYLCASSISDRLLPYEQYFGPGTRLTVT.

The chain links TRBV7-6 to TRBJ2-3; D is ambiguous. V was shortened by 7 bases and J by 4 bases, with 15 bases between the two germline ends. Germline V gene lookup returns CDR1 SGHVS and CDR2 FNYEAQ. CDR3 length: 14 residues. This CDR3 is CASTPMRSADTQYF. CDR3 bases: TGTGCCAGCACCCCGATGAGGTCGGCAGATACGCAGTATTTT.

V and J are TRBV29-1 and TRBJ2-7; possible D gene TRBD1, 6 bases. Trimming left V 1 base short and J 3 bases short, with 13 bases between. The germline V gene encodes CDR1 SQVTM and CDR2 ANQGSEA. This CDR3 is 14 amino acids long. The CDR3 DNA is TGCAGCGTTGAAGTTCCGGGACACCACTACGAGCAGTACTTC. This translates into CSVEVPGHHYEQYF.